This T cell receptor (beta chain) was identified in a study of blood T cell repertoires in COVID-19. On the study more broadly: Samples representing acute and convalescent COVID-19 were sourced from the United States, Italy and Spain. T cells, B-cell-depleted T cells, or PBMCs supplied cDNA or gDNA.

Methods used by the authors: Amplification from reference gene primers served as the basis for estimated nucleated cell counts. Profiling relied on immunoSEQ multiplex PCR, and the TCRdb table lists in-frame clones only, not all of them. For V, J and clone size, that table is used; D and trimming come from the DNA. The table shows roughly 280,000 clones, with around 88% occurring only once. Trimming at V came to 4 bases and at J to 8 bases, leaving 3 bases not matched to a gene. CDR3 length equals 13 residues. Germline V CDR1 and CDR2: SGHDT, YYEEEE. The sample was peripheral blood. This chain connects TRBV5-6 to TRBJ1-6; TRBD1 aligns across 7 bases. The source of this sequence is a man under 40 with active or convalescent COVID-19. In DNA, the CDR3 is TGTGCCAGCAGCCTAGGACAGGATTCACCCCTCCACTTT. Encoded protein: CASSLGQDSPLHF.